These T cell receptor beta chains were read from a single sample in a study of blood T cell repertoires in COVID-19. The table came from immunoSEQ multiplex PCR; TCRdb's copy has only in-frame clones and leaves some out. The sample consists of 200,000 to 250,000 clones, about 90% of them appearing once. Sequenced sample: PBMCs or T cells enriched from blood (not recorded which). The receptor set was obtained from a woman between 25 and 40 years old who had been exposed to COVID-19. CDR3s include the opening cysteine and the closing phenylalanine or tryptophan. D genes are given only for firm matches. A row's size may be missing; if present it is once, few, many or a size class.

clone_size j_call v_call d_call cdr3_length cdr3_aa cdr3_nt
NA TRBJ1-6 TRBV2 NA 16 CASRRTPRPYNSPLHF TGTGCCAGCAGACGGACACCTCGCCCCTATAATTCACCCCTCCACTTT
NA TRBJ1-3 TRBV5-1 TRBD1 19 CASSLVAGGSSIAGNTIYF TGCGCCAGCAGCTTGGTGGCAGGGGGGAGTTCGATTGCTGGAAACACCATATATTTT
NA TRBJ2-7 TRBV2 TRBD2 19 CASSASPGLAGDPRGEQYF TGTGCCAGCAGTGCCAGCCCGGGACTAGCGGGAGATCCGAGGGGAGAGCAGTACTTC
few TRBJ2-2 TRBV19 TRBD2 16 CASSNTLPSGTGELFF TGTGCCAGTAGTAACACCCTCCCTAGCGGGACTGGGGAGCTGTTTTTT
once TRBJ2-1 TRBV5-6 TRBD2 17 CASSRGLAGGLYNEQFF TGTGCCAGCAGCCGGGGACTAGCGGGAGGACTATACAATGAGCAGTTCTTC
NA TRBJ1-5 TRBV5-1 NA 15 CASSLNGRFNQPQHF TGCGCCAGCAGCTTGAATGGCAGATTCAATCAGCCCCAGCATTTT
NA TRBJ1-3 TRBV5-6 TRBD1 16 CASSSTGGESGNTIYF TGTGCCAGCAGCTCAACAGGGGGCGAATCTGGAAACACCATATATTTT
NA TRBJ1-2 TRBV6-4 NA 14 CASSEVLSAGGYTF TGTGCCAGCAGTGAGGTATTGAGTGCAGGCGGCTACACCTTC
few TRBJ1-6 TRBV30 NA 14 CAWSVHREGSPLHF TGTGCCTGGAGTGTACACAGGGAAGGCTCACCCCTCCACTTT
once TRBJ2-2 TRBV4-2 NA 15 CASSQSTEYTGELFF TGTGCCAGCAGCCAATCGACAGAGTACACCGGGGAGCTGTTTTTT
NA TRBJ2-1 TRBV5-1 TRBD1 16 CASSLDTGVGFNEQFF TGCGCCAGCAGCTTAGATACAGGGGTGGGTTTCAATGAGCAGTTCTTC
NA TRBJ2-2 TRBV5-6 TRBD2 15 CASSFAGGRTGELFF TGTGCCAGCAGCTTCGCGGGGGGTCGGACCGGGGAGCTGTTTTTT